This T cell receptor beta chain came from a study of cytomegalovirus exposure and HLA in healthy donors. Study overall: Drawn from HLA-typed donors, 80 million to 100 million unique TCRs were held in an early data release. General study points: Listed as cytomegalovirus-associated were 150 or so TCR beta chains.

V lost 0 bases to trimming and J lost 8 bases, with 10 bases between them. The germline CDR1 and CDR2 sequences are LNHNV and YYDKDF (reference sequence). The CDR3 spans 13 residues. Primers: 60 Vbeta forward and 13 Jbeta reverse. Authors' processing steps: A later analysis tallied roughly 77 million unique TCR beta chains, about 12 million of them shared. Profiling relied on immunoSEQ multiplex PCR, and the TCRdb table lists in-frame clones only, not all of them. Clonal size and the V and J genes are those of that table, whereas D and trimming came from the DNA. The profile covers over 250,000 clones, with around 86% appearing a single time and about 4% taken by the ten largest. This clone was picked up a small number of times. Antigen unknown.

The receptor was derived from a man aged 35-49 years in good health and CMV-seropositive. The chain joins TRBV15 to TRBJ1-1; no firm D call. Sequenced: PBMCs. CDR3 region: CATSRDLQLEAFF. CDR3 DNA sequence: TGTGCCACCAGCAGAGATCTACAGCTAGAAGCTTTCTTT.